The next 7 T cell receptor beta chains were all read from a single sample in a study of blood T cell repertoires in COVID-19. Profiling relied on immunoSEQ multiplex PCR, and the TCRdb table lists in-frame clones only, not all of them. The table has about 90,000 clones, 60% to 85% seen once. Sequenced material: peripheral blood. The receptors derive from a man between 65 and 85 years old with acute or convalescent COVID-19.

This rearrangement joins TRBV7-8 to TRBJ1-2, with D maybe TRBD1 (6 bases). This CDR3 region has 19 residues. Germline CDR1 reads SGHVS; CDR2 reads FQNEAQ. V was cut by 0 bases and J by 0 bases, with 20 bases left in between. The CDR3 DNA is TGTGCCAGCAGCTTAGCCGGGCAGGGGCCACTGAGCTCTAACTATGGCTACACCTTC. The encoded protein is CASSLAGQGPLSSNYGYTF.

V and J are TRBV5-1 and TRBJ2-6; D gene ambiguous. CDR3 length: 21 amino acids. Trimming left V 4 bases short and J 0 bases short, with 26 bases between. Germline V gene sequence: CDR1 SGHRS, CDR2 YFSETQ. The CDR3 DNA reads as TGCGCCAGCAGCCCCACTCGGCAGAGCCAAACCCACAGCTCTGGGGCCAACGTCCTGACTTTC. It yields the protein CASSPTRQSQTHSSGANVLTF.

The chain joins TRBV5-1 to TRBJ2-1; TRBD2 matches at 7 bases. The CDR3 has 13 residues. J lost 7 bases, V lost 0 bases, and 1 base had no gene match. The germline gives CDR1 SGHRS, CDR2 YFSETQ. In nucleotides, the CDR3 is TGCGCCAGCAGCTTGGCCGGGGGGAATGAGCAGTTCTTC. Translating gives CASSLAGGNEQFF. Using reference TRBV5-1 and TRBJ2-1 for the parts outside the CDR3, the full variable domain is KAGVTQTPRYLIKTRGQQVTLSCSPISGHRSVSWYQQTPGQGLQFLFEYFSETQRNKGNFPGRFSGRQFSNSRSEMNVSTLELGDSALYLCASSLAGGNEQFFGPGTRLTVL.

CDR3 sequence (DNA): TGTGCCAGCAGCTTAGCCCCGGACAGGCGGACTGAAGCTTTCTTT. It translates to CASSLAPDRRTEAFF. This chain joins TRBV7-8 and TRBJ1-1, with TRBD1 identical over 7 bases. The CDR3 is 15 residues long. Losses at the gene ends were 0 bases for V and 5 bases for J; bases not matched to a gene: 6. Germline-derived CDR1 and CDR2 are SGHVS and FQNEAQ.

This clone showed up many times. V and J are TRBV7-2 and TRBJ2-3, with unresolved D. This CDR3 has 15 residues. Germline V gene data show CDR1 as SGHTA and CDR2 as FQGNSA. Trimming removed 6 bases at V and 1 base at J, with 14 bases between. For the CDR3, the DNA is TGTGCCAGCAGTCCCCAGAGAGGTCGCACAGATACGCAGTATTTT. Residues: CASSPQRGRTDTQYF.

In nucleotides, the CDR3 is TGTGCCAGCTCCGCACAGTTCGAAAACATTCAGTACTTC. Encoded protein: CASSAQFENIQYF. This chain connects TRBV3-1 (or the pseudogene TRBV3-2) to TRBJ2-4; D remains unclear. Germline CDR1 LGHDT, CDR2 YNNKEL (reference sequence). Trimming shortened V by 8 bases and J by 5 bases, and 13 bases separated the two germline ends. The CDR3 sequence is 13 residues long.

This chain links TRBV2 with TRBJ2-3; 9 bases fit TRBD2. The V and J ends lost 7 bases and 0 bases, in that order; junction bases with no gene match: 5. The CDR3 is 15 amino acids. The germline gives CDR1 SNHLY, CDR2 FYNNEI. CDR3 residues: CASIPSGTSTDTQYF. CDR3 DNA: TGTGCCAGCATCCCTAGCGGGACTAGCACAGATACGCAGTATTTT.